The present TCR beta chain was sequenced within a study of cytomegalovirus exposure and HLA in healthy donors. Study in general: For the approximately 390 genotyped donors, 80% to 90% fell within the Caucasian-associated ancestry cluster.

A few counts support this clone. This specimen includes other DNA sequences encoding the same CDR3. V lost 10 bases, J lost 0 bases, and 13 bases lay in between. Germline V CDR1 and CDR2: MNHNS, SASEGT. This CDR3 is built from 14 residues. The PCR used 60 Vbeta and 13 Jbeta primers. Assay: immunoSEQ multiplex PCR; the TCRdb copy retains only in-frame clones and omits some. The data show 95,000 to 110,000 clones, roughly a tenth seen once. Sequences were obtained from PBMCs. The TCR sequence derives from a man aged 35-49 years in good health and CMV-seropositive. The rearrangement links TRBV6-1 to TRBJ2-1, with unresolved D. The CDR3 DNA follows: TGTGCCACTGACCTCACGGGCTCCTACAATGAGCAGTTCTTC. It codes for CATDLTGSYNEQFF.